This is a list of T cell receptor beta chains from one sample in a study of blood T cell repertoires in COVID-19. Assay: immunoSEQ multiplex PCR; the TCRdb copy retains only in-frame clones and omits some. The profile shows about 230,000 clones, 85% to 90% of them singletons. The specimen was peripheral blood. Receptor source: a man aged 50-60 years with COVID-19, enrolled during active disease. The CDR3 runs from the conserved cysteine through the conserved F or W. A D gene is named only where the DNA matches it firmly. Clone size is not always given. Where it is, it says once, few, many or a class for expanded clones.

V	size	J	D	CDR3	DNA
TRBV5-1	once	TRBJ1-3	.	CASSLVGGQSSGNTIYF	TGCGCCAGCAGCTTGGTAGGGGGACAAAGCTCTGGAAACACCATATATTTT
TRBV6-6	.	TRBJ2-7	.	CATLLPPYEQYF	TGTGCCACCCTACTTCCTCCCTACGAGCAGTACTTC
TRBV6-5	.	TRBJ1-5	.	CASSYSNRGSNQPQHF	TGTGCCAGCAGTTACTCGAATCGGGGGAGCAATCAGCCCCAGCATTTT
TRBV6-5	.	TRBJ1-1	.	CASSSRSGAATEAFF	TGTGCCAGCAGTTCCCGATCAGGGGCGGCGACTGAAGCTTTCTTT
TRBV11-2	.	TRBJ2-2	.	CASSSGVLTGAAGELFF	TGTGCCAGCAGCTCGGGGGTCCTAACAGGGGCGGCCGGGGAGCTGTTTTTT
TRBV5-4	.	TRBJ1-4	TRBD1	CASSSRGLGGAEKLFF	TGTGCCAGCAGCTCCCGTGGGTTAGGGGGCGCCGAAAAACTGTTTTTT
TRBV18	few	TRBJ1-5	TRBD1	CASSLDRVGQPQHF	TGTGCCAGCTCACTCGACAGGGTTGGTCAGCCCCAGCATTTT
TRBV7-2	.	TRBJ1-1	.	CASSRSGETEAFF	TGTGCCAGCAGCAGATCAGGGGAGACTGAAGCTTTCTTT
TRBV19	once	TRBJ2-1	TRBD1	CASSPGQGLIYNEQFF	TGTGCCAGTAGCCCCGGACAGGGGCTTATTTACAATGAGCAGTTCTTC
TRBV10-3	.	TRBJ2-3	TRBD1	CATATGGGTDTQYF	TGTGCCACGGCGACAGGGGGCGGAACAGATACGCAGTATTTT
TRBV6-2/TRBV6-3	.	TRBJ2-5	.	CASSYSTPRETQYF	TGTGCCAGCAGTTACTCGACACCCCGGGAGACCCAGTACTTC
TRBV3-1/TRBV3-2	.	TRBJ2-1	.	CASSQSTGSDEQFF	TGTGCCAGCAGCCAGAGTACAGGGAGCGATGAGCAGTTCTTC
TRBV7-9	.	TRBJ2-1	TRBD2	CASSLEGRLAGIYNEQFF	TGTGCCAGCAGCTTAGAGGGTCGGCTAGCGGGGATCTACAATGAGCAGTTCTTC
TRBV9	many	TRBJ1-5	.	CASSVFEQGGSGNQPQHF	TGTGCCAGCAGCGTATTTGAGCAGGGAGGGTCGGGCAATCAGCCCCAGCATTTT
TRBV30	few	TRBJ1-1	TRBD1	CAWSIRGTEAFF	TGTGCCTGGAGTATCAGGGGGACTGAAGCTTTCTTT
TRBV6-5	.	TRBJ1-2	TRBD1	CASSYFQGDYGYTF	TGTGCCAGCAGTTATTTCCAGGGGGACTATGGCTACACCTTC
TRBV19	.	TRBJ2-1	TRBD2	CASSPPGLAIPSYNEQFF	TGTGCCAGTAGCCCTCCGGGACTAGCGATTCCCTCCTACAATGAGCAGTTCTTC
TRBV12-3/TRBV12-4	.	TRBJ2-7	.	CASSPSLLVAVKF	TGTGCCAGCAGTCCCTCCCTTCTAGTCGCAGTTAAGTTC